This TCR beta chain was captured by sequencing in a study of metastatic and nonmetastatic thyroid tumors. CDR3 length: 14 amino acids. Germline V gene lookup returns CDR1 MDHEN and CDR2 SYDVKM. V shed 7 bases and J shed 0 bases, with 12 bases lying between them. This clone was seen many times. TCRdb re-clonotyped the PCR reads via MiXCR. The sample yields roughly 34,000 clones, 15% seen once. No patient had received any treatment before thyroid surgery. The genes are TRBV28 and TRBJ2-5; D is undetermined. This sequence was found in a male donor with papillary thyroid cancer or a benign thyroid nodule (not recorded which). Some clones in this sample may be carry-over from other donors' samples. Sequencing was done on a sample of blood. The CDR3 DNA reads as TGTGCCAGCACAAGCAGGACGTACCAAGAGACCCAGTACTTC. It yields the protein CASTSRTYQETQYF.